The 4 T cell receptor beta chains in this list originate from one sample, sequenced in a study of T cell responses to AZD1222 COVID-19 vaccine. Assay used: immunoSEQ multiplex PCR; TCRdb lists only in-frame clones, some missing. This table has 45,000 to 65,000 clones, around nine tenths appearing once. The sequencing used peripheral blood, collected on day 0 of AZD1222 vaccination. Source of these receptors: an adult in good health.

This chain connects TRBV28 to TRBJ1-2; tentatively, D is TRBD1 (5 bases). The V end was cut by 4 bases, the J end by 7 bases, with 13 bases between. Per germline, CDR1 MDHEN and CDR2 SYDVKM. This CDR3 has 13 residues. The CDR3 is CASSWTGTGGYTF. DNA for the CDR3: TGTGCCAGCAGTTGGACCGGGACCGGTGGCTACACCTTC.

The chain uses TRBV27 and TRBJ2-6; no definite D call. CDR3 length: 16 residues. Germline V lookup: CDR1 MNHEY, CDR2 SMNVEV (reference sequence). Trimming took off 6 bases at V and 0 bases at J, with 12 bases between the two ends. The CDR3 is CASRTTVYSGANVLTF. DNA for the CDR3: TGTGCCAGCAGGACAACGGTATACTCTGGGGCCAACGTCCTGACTTTC. Full variable domain (outside the CDR3, taken from reference TRBV27 and TRBJ2-6): EAQVTQNPRYLITVTGKKLTVTCSQNMNHEYMSWYRQDPGLGLRQIYYSMNVEVTDKGDVPEGYKVSRKEKRNFPLILESPSPNQTSLYFCASRTTVYSGANVLTFGAGSRLTVL.

The J gene is TRBJ2-2, the V gene TRBV27; D ambiguous. CDR1 MNHEY and CDR2 SMNVEV come from the germline V gene (reference sequence). This CDR3 spans 14 amino acids. V dropped 5 bases and J dropped 2 bases, with 9 bases sitting between them. CDR3 region: CASSMTFNTGELFF. Written as DNA, the CDR3 is TGTGCCAGCAGTATGACGTTTAACACCGGGGAGCTGTTTTTT.

V and J are TRBV5-4 and TRBJ2-1; TRBD2 matches at 7 bases. Germline-derived CDR1 and CDR2 are SGHNT and YYREEE (reference sequence). The CDR3 loop spans 16 amino acids. Trimming removed 3 bases from V and 3 bases from J; junction bases left unmatched: 9. CDR3 in DNA: TGTGCCAGCAGCTCCAAGGGGCTAGCGGTCTACAATGAGCAGTTCTTC. Its translation is CASSSKGLAVYNEQFF.